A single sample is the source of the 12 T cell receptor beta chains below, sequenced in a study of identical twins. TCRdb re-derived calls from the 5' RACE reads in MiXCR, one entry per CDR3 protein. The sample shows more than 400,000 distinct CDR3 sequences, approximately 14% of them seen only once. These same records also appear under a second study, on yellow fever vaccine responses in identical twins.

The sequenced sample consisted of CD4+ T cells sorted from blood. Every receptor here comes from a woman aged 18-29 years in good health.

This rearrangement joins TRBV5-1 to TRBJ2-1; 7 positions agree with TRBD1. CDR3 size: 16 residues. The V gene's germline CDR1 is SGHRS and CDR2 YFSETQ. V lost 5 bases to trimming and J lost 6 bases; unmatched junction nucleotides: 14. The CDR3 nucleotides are TGCGCCAGCAGTCTTGGGCCGGGACAGAGCATCAATGAGCAGTTCTTC. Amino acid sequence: CASSLGPGQSINEQFF.

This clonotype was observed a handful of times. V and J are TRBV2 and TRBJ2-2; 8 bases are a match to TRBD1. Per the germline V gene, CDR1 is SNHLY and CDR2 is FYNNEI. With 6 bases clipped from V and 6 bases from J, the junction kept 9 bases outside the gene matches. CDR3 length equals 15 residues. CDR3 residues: CASRERQGQAGELFF. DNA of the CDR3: TGTGCCAGCAGGGAGAGACAGGGGCAGGCCGGGGAGCTGTTTTTT.

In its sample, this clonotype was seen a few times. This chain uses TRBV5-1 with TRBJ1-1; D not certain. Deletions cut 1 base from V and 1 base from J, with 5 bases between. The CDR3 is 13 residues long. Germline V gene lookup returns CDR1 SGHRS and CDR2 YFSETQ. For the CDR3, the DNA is TGCGCCAGCAGCTTGTACCAGAACACTGAAGCTTTCTTT. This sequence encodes CASSLYQNTEAFF.

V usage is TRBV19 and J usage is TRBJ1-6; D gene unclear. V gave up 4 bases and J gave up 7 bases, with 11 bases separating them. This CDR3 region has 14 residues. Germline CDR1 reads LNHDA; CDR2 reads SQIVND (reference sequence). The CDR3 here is CASSSLGGNSPLHF. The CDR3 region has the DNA TGTGCCAGTAGTAGTCTCGGCGGGAATTCACCCCTCCACTTT.

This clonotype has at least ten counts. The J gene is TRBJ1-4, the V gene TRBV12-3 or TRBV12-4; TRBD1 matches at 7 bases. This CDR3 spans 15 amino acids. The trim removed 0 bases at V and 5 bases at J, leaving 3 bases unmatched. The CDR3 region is CASSLAAGGNEKLFF. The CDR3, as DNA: TGTGCCAGCAGTTTAGCGGCAGGGGGGAATGAAAAACTGTTTTTT.

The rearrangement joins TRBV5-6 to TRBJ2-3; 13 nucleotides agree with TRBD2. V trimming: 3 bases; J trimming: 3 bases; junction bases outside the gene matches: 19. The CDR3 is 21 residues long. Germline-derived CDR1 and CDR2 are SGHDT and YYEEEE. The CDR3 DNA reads TGTGCCAGCAGCTCCCGTGGGGGACTAGCGGGGCGAGAGGTGTGGACAGATACGCAGTATTTT. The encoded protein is CASSSRGGLAGREVWTDTQYF. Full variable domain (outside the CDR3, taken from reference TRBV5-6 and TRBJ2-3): DAGVTQSPTHLIKTRGQQVTLRCSPKSGHDTVSWYQQALGQGPQFIFQYYEEEERQRGNFPDRFSGHQFPNYSSELNVNALLLGDSALYLCASSSRGGLAGREVWTDTQYFGPGTRLTVL.

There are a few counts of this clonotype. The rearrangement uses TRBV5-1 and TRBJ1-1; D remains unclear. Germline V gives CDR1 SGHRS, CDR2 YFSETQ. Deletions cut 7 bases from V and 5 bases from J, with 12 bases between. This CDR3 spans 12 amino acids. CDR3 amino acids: CASRRGGTEAFF. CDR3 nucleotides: TGCGCCAGCCGCCGAGGCGGGACTGAAGCTTTCTTT.

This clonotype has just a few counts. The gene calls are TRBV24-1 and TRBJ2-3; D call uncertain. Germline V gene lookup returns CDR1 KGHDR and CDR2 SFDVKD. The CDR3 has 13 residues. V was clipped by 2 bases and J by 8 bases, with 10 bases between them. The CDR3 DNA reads TGTGCCACCAGTGATTACCTTCACGGTACGCAGTATTTT. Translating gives CATSDYLHGTQYF.

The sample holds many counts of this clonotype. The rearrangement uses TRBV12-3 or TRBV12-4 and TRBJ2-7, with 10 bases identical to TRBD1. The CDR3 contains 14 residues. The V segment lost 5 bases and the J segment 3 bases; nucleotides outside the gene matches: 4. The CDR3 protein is CASSPGQGSYEQYV. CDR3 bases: TGTGCCAGCAGTCCGGGACAGGGGAGCTACGAGCAGTACGTC.

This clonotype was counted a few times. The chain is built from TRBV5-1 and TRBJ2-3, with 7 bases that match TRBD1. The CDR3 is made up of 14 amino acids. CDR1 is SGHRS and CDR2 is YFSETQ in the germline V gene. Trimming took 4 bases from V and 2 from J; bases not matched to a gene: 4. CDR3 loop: CASSGGQATDTQYF. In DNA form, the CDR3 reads TGCGCCAGCAGCGGTGGACAGGCCACAGATACGCAGTATTTT.

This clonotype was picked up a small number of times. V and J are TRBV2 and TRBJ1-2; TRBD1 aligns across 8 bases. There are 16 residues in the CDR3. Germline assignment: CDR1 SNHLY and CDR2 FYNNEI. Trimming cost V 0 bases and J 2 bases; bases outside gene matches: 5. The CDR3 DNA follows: TGTGCCAGCAGTGAAGCGCATGGACAGGGAAACTATGGCTACACCTTC. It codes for CASSEAHGQGNYGYTF. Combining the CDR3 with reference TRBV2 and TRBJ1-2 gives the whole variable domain EPEVTQTPSHQVTQMGQEVILRCVPISNHLYFYWYRQILGQKVEFLVSFYNNEISEKSEIFDDQFSVERPDGSNFTLKIRSTKLEDSAMYFCASSEAHGQGNYGYTFGSGTRLTVV.

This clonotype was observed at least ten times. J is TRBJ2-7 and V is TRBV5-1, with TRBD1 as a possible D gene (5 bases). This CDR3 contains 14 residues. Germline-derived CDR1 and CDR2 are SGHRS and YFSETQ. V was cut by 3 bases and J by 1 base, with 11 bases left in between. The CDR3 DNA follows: TGCGCCAGCAGCTCGCAACAGGAGTCCTACGAGCAGTACTTC. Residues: CASSSQQESYEQYF.